The rows below give T cell receptor beta chains drawn from one sample of a study of Ad26.COV2.S vaccination and SARS-CoV-2 variants. The assay was immunoSEQ multiplex PCR, and TCRdb's table has in-frame clones only and misses some. Of 300,000 to 400,000 clones listed, 75% to 90% are singletons. The material was peripheral blood, obtained in a trial of Ad26.COV2.S vaccine versus placebo. These receptors all stem from a person between 18 and 65 years old who received the Ad26.COV2.S COVID-19 vaccine or a placebo. Both conserved end residues are part of each CDR3. Fields, in order: J gene, CDR3 length, clone size, D gene, V gene, CDR3 protein, CDR3 DNA. The D gene is left open where the match is weak. Size tells how often a clone was seen (once, few, many) or the class of an expanded clone, and some rows leave it out.

TRBJ2-1 | 15 | NA | TRBD2 | TRBV19 | CASSSSGESYNEQFF | TGTGCCAGTAGTTCTAGCGGGGAGTCCTACAATGAGCAGTTCTTC
TRBJ2-5 | 15 | NA | NA | TRBV7-5 | CVRSLYDFPMGTQYF | TGTGTCAGAAGCTTATACGACTTCCCGATGGGGACCCAGTACTTC
TRBJ2-1 | 15 | few | TRBD2 | TRBV5-1 | CASSLTGGIYNEQFF | TGCGCCAGCAGCTTGACGGGAGGAATTTACAATGAGCAGTTCTTC
TRBJ2-2 | 16 | NA | NA | TRBV5-1 | CASSLDPGVGTGELFF | TGCGCCAGCAGCTTGGATCCGGGAGTAGGCACCGGGGAGCTGTTTTTT
TRBJ1-4 | 11 | few | NA | TRBV19 | CASSSYEKLFF | TGTGCCAGTAGTTCGTATGAAAAACTGTTTTTT
TRBJ1-5 | 17 | NA | NA | TRBV28 | CASSSEVERGSNQPQHF | TGTGCCAGCAGTTCAGAGGTCGAGCGAGGGAGCAATCAGCCCCAGCATTTT
TRBJ2-7 | 13 | NA | NA | TRBV29-1 | CSVEEERGYEQYF | TGCAGCGTTGAAGAAGAAAGGGGATACGAGCAGTACTTC
TRBJ2-7 | 15 | NA | NA | TRBV7-2 | CASSPGTLRNYEQYF | TGTGCCAGCAGCCCCGGGACACTCCGAAACTACGAGCAGTACTTC
TRBJ2-7 | 16 | NA | TRBD2 | TRBV7-9 | CASSPFDGGKSYEQYF | TGTGCCAGCAGTCCCTTTGACGGGGGGAAATCATACGAGCAGTACTTC
TRBJ1-1 | 15 | once | TRBD1 | TRBV11-2 | CASSFRQGGNTEAFF | TGTGCCAGCAGCTTTCGACAGGGGGGGAACACTGAAGCTTTCTTT
TRBJ2-7 | 16 | once | NA | TRBV19 | CASSSLTSFPPYEQYF | TGTGCCAGTAGTAGTTTAACTTCTTTCCCGCCCTACGAGCAGTACTTC
TRBJ2-2 | 15 | NA | NA | TRBV6-5 | CASSDPGASVGELFF | TGTGCCAGCAGCGATCCGGGGGCGTCGGTCGGGGAGCTGTTTTTT
TRBJ2-6 | 17 | NA | NA | TRBV4-3 | CASSQQGFSSGANVLTF | TGCGCCAGCAGCCAACAGGGCTTCAGCTCTGGGGCCAACGTCCTGACTTTC
TRBJ1-5 | 16 | NA | TRBD1 | TRBV28 | CASNPPGTGGHQPQHF | TGTGCCAGCAACCCGCCCGGGACAGGGGGGCATCAGCCCCAGCATTTT
TRBJ1-1 | 14 | NA | NA | TRBV27 | CASSLTDMNTEAFF | TGTGCCAGCAGTTTGACAGACATGAACACTGAAGCTTTCTTT
TRBJ2-2 | 16 | NA | TRBD1 | TRBV6-5 | CASSYLIRQGTGELFF | TGTGCCAGCAGTTATTTAATTCGACAGGGGACCGGGGAGCTGTTTTTT
TRBJ2-3 | 15 | NA | TRBD2 | TRBV2 | CASRNSGSGTDTQYF | TGTGCCAGCAGGAATAGCGGGAGTGGCACAGATACGCAGTATTTT
TRBJ1-1 | 14 | NA | NA | TRBV18 | CASSRQGVDTEAFF | TGTGCCAGCTCACGTCAGGGTGTAGACACTGAAGCTTTCTTT
TRBJ2-2 | 14 | NA | NA | TRBV30 | CAWRGTHNTGELFF | TGTGCCTGGAGAGGTACACATAACACCGGGGAGCTGTTTTTT